What follows are 17 T cell receptor beta chains derived from one specimen sequenced in a study of cytomegalovirus exposure and HLA in healthy donors. The PCR made use of 60 Vbeta and 13 Jbeta primers. Repertoires were generated with immunoSEQ multiplex PCR, while TCRdb's copy carries only in-frame clones and drops some. The sample holds approximately 170,000 clones, around 80% seen once. Sequencing was performed on PBMCs. These receptor sequences come from a human donor in good health.

The rearrangement uses TRBV29-1 and TRBJ2-5; possible D gene TRBD1, 6 bases. The CDR3 has 15 residues. Germline loops: CDR1 SQVTM, CDR2 ANQGSEA. Trimming left V 0 bases short and J 2 bases short, with 13 bases between. CDR3 residues: CSVEDLIRGQETQYF. The DNA for the CDR3 is TGCAGCGTTGAAGATCTGATCAGGGGACAAGAGACCCAGTACTTC.

J is TRBJ2-7 and V is TRBV2; 7 nucleotides agree with TRBD2. Germline CDR1 SNHLY, CDR2 FYNNEI. V gave up 5 bases and J gave up 2 bases; unmatched junction bases: 9. The CDR3 has 15 amino acids. The CDR3, as DNA: TGTGCCAGCAGTCGATCCGGGACTACGACCTACGAGCAGTACTTC. It encodes CASSRSGTTTYEQYF. The variable domain in full, with the rest retrieved from reference TRBV2 and TRBJ2-7, is EPEVTQTPSHQVTQMGQEVILRCVPISNHLYFYWYRQILGQKVEFLVSFYNNEISEKSEIFDDQFSVERPDGSNFTLKIRSTKLEDSAMYFCASSRSGTTTYEQYFGPGTRLTVT.

This clone was observed once. The chain recombines TRBV25-1 with TRBJ1-5, with D tentatively TRBD1 (5 bases). The CDR3 has 14 residues. Germline CDR1 reads MGHDK; CDR2 reads SYGVNS. V lost 5 bases and J 1 base, leaving 9 bases between the germline ends. CDR3 amino acids: CASSMDNSNQPQHF. Here the CDR3 DNA reads TGTGCCAGCAGTATGGACAACAGCAATCAGCCCCAGCATTTT.

The gene calls are TRBV5-6 and TRBJ2-3; TRBD1 matches 8 bases. Germline trimming cut 4 bases from V and 3 bases from J; bases unmatched to any gene: 1. The CDR3 has 13 residues. Germline V gene lookup returns CDR1 SGHDT and CDR2 YYEEEE. The CDR3 DNA follows: TGTGCCAGCAGCCGGACAGGGACAGATACGCAGTATTTT. This gives the protein CASSRTGTDTQYF. The full variable domain, rest sourced from reference TRBV5-6 and TRBJ2-3, is DAGVTQSPTHLIKTRGQQVTLRCSPKSGHDTVSWYQQALGQGPQFIFQYYEEEERQRGNFPDRFSGHQFPNYSSELNVNALLLGDSALYLCASSRTGTDTQYFGPGTRLTVL.

The V call is TRBV9, the J call TRBJ1-5, with D possibly TRBD1 on 5 matching bases. CDR3 length: 13 residues. The germline V gene encodes CDR1 SGDLS and CDR2 YYNGEE. Trimming cost V 0 bases and J 4 bases, with 5 bases left between them. The CDR3 here is CASSVGQNQPQHF. CDR3 in DNA: TGTGCCAGCAGCGTAGGACAGAATCAGCCCCAGCATTTT.

This clone was observed a few times. The gene calls are TRBV5-1 and TRBJ1-2, with D tentatively TRBD1 (5 bases). V was trimmed by 4 bases and J by 12 bases, leaving 25 bases between them. The germline V gene has CDR1 SGHRS and CDR2 YFSETQ. The CDR3 contains 15 residues. CDR3 in amino acids: CASSTTGDQLTAHTF. The CDR3 DNA sequence: TGCGCCAGCAGCACTACGGGGGATCAACTTACCGCACACACCTTC.

This clone was seen only once. V gene TRBV9 combines with J gene TRBJ1-1, with 7 bases aligning to TRBD1. The V segment lost 0 bases and the J segment 1 base; nucleotides outside the gene matches: 0. This CDR3 spans 14 amino acids. The germline CDR1 and CDR2 sequences are SGDLS and YYNGEE. CDR3 loop: CASSVGQGNTEAFF. The CDR3 DNA reads as TGTGCCAGCAGCGTAGGACAGGGGAACACTGAAGCTTTCTTT.

This chain uses TRBV4-1 with TRBJ1-2; the D gene is possibly TRBD1 (6 bases). The V gene lost 4 bases and the J gene lost 8 bases, with 14 bases spanning the gap. Germline V gene data show CDR1 as MGHRA and CDR2 as YSYEKL. CDR3 length equals 13 residues. CDR3 in DNA: TGCGCCAGCAGCCCGCAGGGGCTGGGGGGCTACACCTTC. It is translated as CASSPQGLGGYTF.

DNA of the CDR3: TGTGCCAGCAGTGGGAGTGGGGACAGTATAACAAACTACGAGCAGTACTTC. Translation: CASSGSGDSITNYEQYF. V and J are TRBV6-1 and TRBJ2-7; 7 bases match TRBD1. Germline CDR1 reads MNHNS; CDR2 reads SASEGT. V lost 4 bases to trimming and J lost 3 bases; unmatched junction nucleotides: 15. The CDR3 has 17 residues.

This clone has only one observation. A junction boundary mismatches the germline segment, possibly from a read error. This chain uses TRBV7-8 with TRBJ1-2; 8 bases agree with TRBD1. The CDR3 covers 16 residues. CDR1 and CDR2 from the germline V gene are SGHVS and FQNEAQ. DNA for the CDR3: TGTGCCAGCAGCTCCGACAGGGGACGGCGGGGGTATGGCTACCCCTTC. Its translation: CASSSDRGRRGYGYPF.

V and J are TRBV6-1 and TRBJ2-7; D might be TRBD1 (6 bases). This CDR3 has 14 amino acids. CDR1 MNHNS and CDR2 SASEGT come from the germline V gene. Trimming took 5 bases from V and 0 from J, leaving 11 bases between them. The CDR3 protein is CASSSQGSSYEQYF. In nucleotides, the CDR3 is TGTGCCAGCAGTTCCCAGGGGAGCTCCTACGAGCAGTACTTC.

The chain recombines TRBV5-6 with TRBJ2-5; D unresolved. CDR3 length: 14 amino acids. Looked up from germline, CDR1 is SGHDT and CDR2 is YYEEEE. Trimming removed 6 bases at V and 4 bases at J, with 16 bases between. CDR3 sequence reads: CASNPSALGETQYF. CDR3 sequence (DNA): TGTGCCAGCAATCCGTCCGCCCTAGGAGAGACCCAGTACTTC. The full variable domain, rest sourced from reference TRBV5-6 and TRBJ2-5, is DAGVTQSPTHLIKTRGQQVTLRCSPKSGHDTVSWYQQALGQGPQFIFQYYEEEERQRGNFPDRFSGHQFPNYSSELNVNALLLGDSALYLCASNPSALGETQYFGPGTRLLVL.

The chain has TRBV9 and TRBJ2-2, with unresolved D. The V and J ends lost 0 bases and 7 bases respectively, with 4 bases between them. The germline CDR1 and CDR2 sequences are SGDLS and YYNGEE. This CDR3 is built from 12 residues. CDR3 in DNA: TGTGCCAGCAGCGTAGCTGTCGGGGAGCTGTTTTTT. Translation: CASSVAVGELFF.

This chain joins TRBV4-3 and TRBJ2-7, with D tentatively TRBD1 (5 bases). CDR1 is LGHNA and CDR2 is YSLEER in the germline V gene. Trimming removed 0 bases at V and 3 bases at J, with 12 bases between. This CDR3 contains 15 residues. CDR3 sequence: CASSQDLGVGYEQYF. CDR3 sequence (DNA): TGCGCCAGCAGCCAAGATTTAGGGGTGGGCTACGAGCAGTACTTC.

This clone was seen more than once but under ten times. CDR3 region: CASSPGGDTQYF. CDR3 nucleotides: TGTGCCAGCAGCCCCGGAGGGGATACGCAGTATTTT. The chain uses TRBV5-4 and TRBJ2-3; D may be TRBD2 (6 bases). The germline V and J ends were trimmed by 4 bases and 6 bases, with 9 bases remaining between them. Looked up from germline, CDR1 is SGHNT and CDR2 is YYREEE (reference sequence). The CDR3 consists of 12 residues.

The J gene is TRBJ1-1, the V gene TRBV4-1, with TRBD1 matching over 9 bases. The germline CDR1 and CDR2 sequences are MGHRA and YSYEKL. The length of the CDR3 is 14 residues. V shed 2 bases, J shed 7 bases, and the junction held 5 bases outside the gene matches. The CDR3 reads CASSQTGQGLEAFF. The CDR3 DNA sequence: TGCGCCAGCAGCCAAACGGGACAGGGCCTTGAAGCTTTCTTT.

V usage is TRBV9 and J usage is TRBJ2-5; TRBD2 aligns across 16 bases. The germline V gene has CDR1 SGDLS and CDR2 YYNGEE. J lost 5 bases, V lost 4 bases, and 5 bases had no gene match. The CDR3 has 16 residues. CDR3 nucleotide sequence: TGTGCCAGCAGCATAGGGACTAGCGGGGGGGCGGAGACCCAGTACTTC. Translation: CASSIGTSGGAETQYF. Using reference TRBV9 and TRBJ2-5 for the parts outside the CDR3, the full variable domain is DSGVTQTPKHLITATGQRVTLRCSPRSGDLSVYWYQQSLDQGLQFLIQYYNGEERAKGNILERFSAQQFPDLHSELNLSSLELGDSALYFCASSIGTSGGAETQYFGPGTRLLVL.